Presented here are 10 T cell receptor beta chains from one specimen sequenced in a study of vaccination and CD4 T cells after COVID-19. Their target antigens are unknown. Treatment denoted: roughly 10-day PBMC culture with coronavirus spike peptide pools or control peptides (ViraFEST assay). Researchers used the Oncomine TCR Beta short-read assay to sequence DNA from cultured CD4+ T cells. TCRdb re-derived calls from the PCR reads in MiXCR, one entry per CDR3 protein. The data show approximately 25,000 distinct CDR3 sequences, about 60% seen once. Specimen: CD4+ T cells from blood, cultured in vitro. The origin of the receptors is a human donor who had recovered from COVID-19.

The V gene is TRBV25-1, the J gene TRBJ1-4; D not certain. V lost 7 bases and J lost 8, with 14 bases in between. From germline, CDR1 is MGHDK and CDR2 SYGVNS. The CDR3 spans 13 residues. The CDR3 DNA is TGTGCCAGCACCGGACGGGTTACCGAAAAACTGTTTTTT. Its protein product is CASTGRVTEKLFF. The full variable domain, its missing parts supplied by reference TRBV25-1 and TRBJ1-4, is EADIYQTPRYLVIGTGKKITLECSQTMGHDKMYWYQQDPGMELHLIHYSYGVNSTEKGDLSSESTVSRIRTEHFPLTLESARPSHTSQYLCASTGRVTEKLFFGSGTQLSVL.

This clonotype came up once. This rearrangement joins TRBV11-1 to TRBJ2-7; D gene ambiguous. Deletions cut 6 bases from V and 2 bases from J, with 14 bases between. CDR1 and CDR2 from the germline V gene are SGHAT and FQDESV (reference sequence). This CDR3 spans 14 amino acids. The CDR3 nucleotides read TGTGCCAGCAGTATACCTGTAGGGACCTACGAGCAGTACTTC. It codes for CASSIPVGTYEQYF.

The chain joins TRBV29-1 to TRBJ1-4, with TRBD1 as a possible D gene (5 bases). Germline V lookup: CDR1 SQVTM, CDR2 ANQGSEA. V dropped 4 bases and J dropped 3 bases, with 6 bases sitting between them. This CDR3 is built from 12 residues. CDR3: CSVVGPNEKLFF. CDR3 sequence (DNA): TGCAGCGTTGTGGGACCTAATGAAAAACTGTTTTTT.

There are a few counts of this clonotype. CDR3 nucleotide sequence: TGTGCCACCAGTGATTCCCCCCGGCAGGGGGCGCGAACCGGGGAGCTGTTTTTT. Its protein product is CATSDSPRQGARTGELFF. The chain recombines TRBV24-1 with TRBJ2-2, with TRBD1 matching 8 bases. Germline CDR1 KGHDR, CDR2 SFDVKD. The CDR3 runs 18 residues. Trimming removed 2 bases from V and 5 bases from J; junction bases left unmatched: 12.

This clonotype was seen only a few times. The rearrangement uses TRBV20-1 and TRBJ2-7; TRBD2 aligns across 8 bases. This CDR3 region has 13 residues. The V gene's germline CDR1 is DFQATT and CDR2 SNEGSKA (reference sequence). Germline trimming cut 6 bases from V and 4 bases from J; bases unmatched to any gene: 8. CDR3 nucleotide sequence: TGCAGTGCGCCCGGGACTAGAGTTTACGAGCAGTACTTC. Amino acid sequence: CSAPGTRVYEQYF.

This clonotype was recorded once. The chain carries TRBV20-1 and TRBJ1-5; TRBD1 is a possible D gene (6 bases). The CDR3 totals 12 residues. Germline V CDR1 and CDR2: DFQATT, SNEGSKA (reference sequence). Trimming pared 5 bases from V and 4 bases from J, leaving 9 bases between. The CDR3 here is CSAQGSNQPQHF. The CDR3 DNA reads TGCAGTGCTCAGGGGTCAAATCAGCCCCAGCATTTT.

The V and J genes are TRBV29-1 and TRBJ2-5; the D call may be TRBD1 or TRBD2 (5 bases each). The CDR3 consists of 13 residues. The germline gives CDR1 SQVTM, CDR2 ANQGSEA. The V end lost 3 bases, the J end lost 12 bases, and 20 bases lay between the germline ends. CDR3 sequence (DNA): TGCAGCGTTGATGTCGGGGCGGGCCTCCGGAAGTACTTC. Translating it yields CSVDVGAGLRKYF. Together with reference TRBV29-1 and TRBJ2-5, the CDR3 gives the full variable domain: SAVISQKPSRDICQRGTSLTIQCQVDSQVTMMFWYRQQPGQSLTLIATANQGSEATYESGFVIDKFPISRPNLTFSTLTVSNMSPEDSSIYLCSVDVGAGLRKYFGPGTRLLVL.

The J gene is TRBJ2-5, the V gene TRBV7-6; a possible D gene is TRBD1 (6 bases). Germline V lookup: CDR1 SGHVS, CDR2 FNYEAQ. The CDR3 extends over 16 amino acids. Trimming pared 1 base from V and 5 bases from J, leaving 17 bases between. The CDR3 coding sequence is TGTGCCAGCAGCTTAGAACCCCGCAGGGGTAGGGAGACCCAGTACTTC. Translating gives CASSLEPRRGRETQYF.

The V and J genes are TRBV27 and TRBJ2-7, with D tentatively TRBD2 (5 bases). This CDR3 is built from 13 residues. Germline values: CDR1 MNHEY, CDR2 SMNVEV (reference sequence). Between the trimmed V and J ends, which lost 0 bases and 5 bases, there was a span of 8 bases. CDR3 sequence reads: CASSLSPGDEQYF. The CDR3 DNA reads TGTGCCAGCAGTTTATCACCCGGGGACGAGCAGTACTTC.

This CDR3 is CASSRWASQETQYF. For the CDR3, the DNA is TGCGCCAGCAGCCGATGGGCTAGCCAAGAGACCCAGTACTTC. The chain combines TRBV4-3 with TRBJ2-5; D call uncertain. Trimming took 4 bases from V and 1 from J, leaving 10 bases between them. Germline V gene data show CDR1 as LGHNA and CDR2 as YSLEER. There are 14 residues in the CDR3.